One and the same sample provided the 17 T cell receptor beta chains below, sequenced in a study of post-analysis software for immune sequencing data (dated by TCRdb to 2014 to 2015). The meaning of the sample's time point label: second blood draw from one MS patient after hematopoietic stem cell transplantation. Libraries were made using PCR. The sequencer was an Illumina HiSeq 2500. To reduce PCR and sequencing biases, unique molecular identifiers were incorporated into the TCR beta cDNA libraries. The public reads were reanalyzed by TCRdb: fastp trimming at Q25, MiXCR alignment, in-frame beta chains only. When rows share a CDR3 protein, they turn into one entry using the most common DNA and genes. For this sample the table gives roughly 160,000 distinct CDR3 sequences, of which around 36% were detected only once. 28% of the sample comes from the top ten. Specimen: blood, collected after autologous hematopoietic stem cell transplantation. The receptors were sampled from a girl between 5 and 17 years old with multiple sclerosis. Donor details come from another sample of the same person, matched by shared clones.

The genes are TRBV20-1 and TRBJ2-5, with D possibly being TRBD2 (6 bases). In germline, CDR1 is DFQATT, CDR2 SNEGSKA (reference sequence). Trimming stripped 5 bases from V and 3 bases from J, with 13 bases between. The CDR3 totals 13 residues. The CDR3, as DNA: TGCAGTGCTGGAGGGGCGGTTGAAGAGACCCAGTACTTC. Protein sequence: CSAGGAVEETQYF.

The chain links TRBV11-1 to TRBJ2-7, with TRBD2 matching 10 bases. This CDR3 has 14 residues. Germline trimming cut 5 bases from V and 7 bases from J; bases unmatched to any gene: 8. CDR1 SGHAT and CDR2 FQDESV come from the germline V gene (reference sequence). This chain's CDR3 is CASSPGLASLEQYF. In DNA form, the CDR3 reads TGTGCCAGCAGCCCGGGACTAGCGTCTCTTGAGCAGTACTTC.

In the case of this clonotype: One junction end disagrees with the germline gene, perhaps due to a read error. V usage is TRBV20-1 and J usage is TRBJ2-6, with TRBD2 as a possible D gene (6 bases). CDR3 length: 17 amino acids. Germline V lookup: CDR1 DFQATT, CDR2 SNEGSKA (reference sequence). The CDR3 loop is CGARDPGLHSGANVLTF. The DNA for the CDR3 is TGCGGTGCTAGAGATCCGGGACTCCACTCTGGGGCCAACGTCCTGACTTTC.

This clonotype was detected a few times. V usage is TRBV28 and J usage is TRBJ2-7; D remains ambiguous. The length of the CDR3 is 15 residues. The germline V gene has CDR1 MDHEN and CDR2 SYDVKM. The germline V and J ends were trimmed by 2 bases and 0 bases, with 11 bases remaining between them. DNA of the CDR3: TGTGCCAGCAGTTTAGCTGTCGGAAACTCCTACGAGCAGTACTTC. It is translated as CASSLAVGNSYEQYF.

The chain couples TRBV20-1 to TRBJ2-4; weak D call: TRBD1 (6 bases). Trimming took off 1 base at V and 0 bases at J, with 7 bases between the two ends. Germline CDR1 is DFQATT and CDR2 is SNEGSKA (reference sequence). CDR3 length equals 14 residues. CDR3 protein: CSARAGVAKNIQYF. For the CDR3, the DNA is TGCAGTGCTAGAGCAGGGGTAGCCAAAAACATTCAGTACTTC.

The V call is TRBV20-1, the J call TRBJ2-1, with 8 bases matching TRBD2. Germline V gives CDR1 DFQATT, CDR2 SNEGSKA (reference sequence). The V and J ends lost 3 bases and 4 bases, in that order; junction bases with no gene match: 11. CDR3 length: 16 residues. CDR3 sequence: CSASDYGRATYNEQFF. DNA of the CDR3: TGCAGTGCTAGTGATTACGGGAGGGCTACTTACAATGAGCAGTTCTTC.

This clonotype was detected a few times. Here the CDR3 DNA reads TGTGCCAGCAGCCCTAACTGGTACGAGCAGTACTTC. Residues: CASSPNWYEQYF. V is TRBV6-5 and J is TRBJ2-7; D is unclear. The CDR3 is 12 residues long. Germline V gene sequence: CDR1 MNHEY, CDR2 SVGAGI. V gave up 6 bases and J gave up 4 bases, with 10 bases separating them.

In its sample, this clonotype was seen a few times. The genes are TRBV4-1 and TRBJ2-1, with 10 bases fitting TRBD2. The ends lost 4 bases at V and 8 bases at J; junction bases unmatched: 8. CDR3 length: 15 amino acids. Germline CDR1 and CDR2: MGHRA and YSYEKL. The CDR3 protein is CASSLGLADPDEQFF. Written as DNA, the CDR3 is TGCGCCAGCAGCCTAGGACTAGCGGATCCGGATGAGCAGTTCTTC.

The genes are TRBV20-1 and TRBJ1-1; no firm D call. V was pared by 0 bases and J by 2 bases, with 7 bases between. Germline CDR1 DFQATT, CDR2 SNEGSKA (reference sequence). This CDR3 is 13 amino acids long. DNA of the CDR3: TGCAGTGCTAGAGAGGTCTTAAACACTGAAGCTTTCTTT. This sequence encodes CSAREVLNTEAFF.

CDR3 residues: CASSAGRGQPQHF. In nucleotides, the CDR3 is TGTGCCAGCAGTGCAGGACGGGGTCAGCCCCAGCATTTT. The rearrangement joins TRBV6-1 to TRBJ1-5; no clear D. The V and J ends lost 4 bases and 6 bases respectively, with 10 bases between them. CDR3 length equals 13 residues. Germline lookup yields CDR1 MNHNS and CDR2 SASEGT.

There are a few counts of this clonotype. The rearrangement links TRBV15 to TRBJ2-4, with 10 nucleotides matching TRBD2. Trimming removed 3 bases from V and 0 bases from J; junction bases left unmatched: 14. The germline V gene has CDR1 LNHNV and CDR2 YYDKDF (reference sequence). The CDR3 contains 20 residues. The CDR3 sequence: CATSSAWPGLASLAKNIQYF. The CDR3 bases are TGTGCCACCAGCAGTGCATGGCCGGGACTAGCGAGCCTAGCCAAAAACATTCAGTACTTC.

This clonotype was detected a few times. The CDR3 protein is CASSQERRWTYEQYF. The CDR3 DNA reads as TGTGCCAGCAGCCAAGAGAGACGGTGGACCTACGAGCAGTACTTC. The rearrangement links TRBV4-2 to TRBJ2-7; D is uncertain. V was shortened by 0 bases and J by 2 bases, with 11 bases between the two germline ends. Germline CDR1 LGHNA, CDR2 YNFKEQ. The CDR3 length is 15 residues.

The chain employs TRBV6-2 or TRBV6-3 and TRBJ2-1, with D perhaps assigned TRBD1 or TRBD2 (5 bases each). CDR3 length equals 15 residues. V was pared by 5 bases and J by 9 bases, with 20 bases between. Germline-derived CDR1 and CDR2 are MNHEY and SVGEGT. Here the CDR3 DNA reads TGTGCCAGCAGTCCGGGACGGGGACCCACAACTGAGCAGTTCTTC. Translation gives CASSPGRGPTTEQFF.

Many counts were recorded for this clonotype. The gene calls are TRBV12-3 or TRBV12-4 and TRBJ2-5; unclear D gene. V lost 3 bases and J lost 5, with 4 bases in between. The CDR3 is 11 amino acids. This CDR3 is CASSFGETQYF. The CDR3 DNA sequence: TGTGCCAGCAGTTTTGGGGAGACCCAGTACTTC.

The chain joins TRBV5-1 to TRBJ2-7, with 7 bases lining up with TRBD2. The J call may be incorrect, as the DNA end agrees better with TRBJ2-5. Germline V gene lookup returns CDR1 SGHRS and CDR2 YFSETQ. The CDR3 loop spans 15 amino acids. The CDR3 sequence: CASSLGGGSGQTQYF. In nucleotides, the CDR3 is TGCGCCAGCAGCTTGGGTGGCGGGAGTGGACAGACCCAGTACTTC.

This chain joins TRBV24-1 and TRBJ2-5, with D perhaps TRBD2 (6 bases). Per germline, CDR1 KGHDR and CDR2 SFDVKD. V lost 3 bases and J lost 5, with 15 bases in between. The CDR3 totals 15 residues. DNA for the CDR3: TGTGCCACCAGTGATCCGGACGGGACTCGTGAGACCCAGTACTTC. Protein: CATSDPDGTRETQYF.

The sample holds one count of this clonotype. The rearrangement uses TRBV20-1 and TRBJ1-5; TRBD1 might be the D (6 bases). The germline V gene has CDR1 DFQATT and CDR2 SNEGSKA (reference sequence). There are 13 residues in the CDR3. The germline V and J ends were trimmed by 6 bases and 5 bases, with 14 bases remaining between them. Written as DNA, the CDR3 is TGCAGTGCGCGGCTGGGGGGCGATCAGCCCCAGCATTTT. Translating gives CSARLGGDQPQHF.